This TCR beta chain stems from a study of cytomegalovirus exposure and HLA in healthy donors. Method: immunoSEQ multiplex PCR; TCRdb's copy keeps in-frame clones and lacks some. The sample has over 100,000 clones, about 88% seen once; the top ten hold roughly 1.2%. CDR1 is SGHRS and CDR2 is YFSETQ in the germline V gene. J was trimmed by 6 bases and V by 0 bases; bases with no gene match: 5. This CDR3 has 15 residues. The sample was PBMCs. The chain combines TRBV5-1 with TRBJ2-1, with TRBD1 matching over 8 bases. This clonotype originated in a woman aged 18-30 years in good health and CMV-seronegative. CDR3 amino acids: CASSLAGQGANEQFF. CDR3 DNA sequence: TGCGCCAGCAGCTTGGCAGGACAGGGAGCCAATGAGCAGTTCTTC. The full variable domain, completed using reference TRBV5-1 and TRBJ2-1, is KAGVTQTPRYLIKTRGQQVTLSCSPISGHRSVSWYQQTPGQGLQFLFEYFSETQRNKGNFPGRFSGRQFSNSRSEMNVSTLELGDSALYLCASSLAGQGANEQFFGPGTRLTVL.